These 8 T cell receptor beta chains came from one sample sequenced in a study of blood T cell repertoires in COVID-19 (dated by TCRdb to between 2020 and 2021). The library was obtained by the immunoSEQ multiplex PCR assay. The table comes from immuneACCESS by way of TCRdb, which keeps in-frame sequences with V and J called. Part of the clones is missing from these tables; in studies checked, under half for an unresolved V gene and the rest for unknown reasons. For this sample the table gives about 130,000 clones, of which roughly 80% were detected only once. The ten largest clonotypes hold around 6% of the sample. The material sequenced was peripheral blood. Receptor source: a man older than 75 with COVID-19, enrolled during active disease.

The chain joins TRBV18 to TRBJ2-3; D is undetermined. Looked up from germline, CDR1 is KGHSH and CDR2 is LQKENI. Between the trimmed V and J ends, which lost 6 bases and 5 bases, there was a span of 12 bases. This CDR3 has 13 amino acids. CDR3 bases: TGTGCCAGCTCGTACGCGAGAGAAGATACGCAGTATTTT. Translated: CASSYAREDTQYF.

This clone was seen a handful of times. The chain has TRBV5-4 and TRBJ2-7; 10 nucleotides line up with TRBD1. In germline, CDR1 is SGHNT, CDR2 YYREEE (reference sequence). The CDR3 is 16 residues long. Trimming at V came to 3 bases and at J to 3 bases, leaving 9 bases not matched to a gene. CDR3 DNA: TGTGCCAGCAGCTCACCGACAGGGGGCGTTAACTACGAGCAGTACTTC. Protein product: CASSSPTGGVNYEQYF.

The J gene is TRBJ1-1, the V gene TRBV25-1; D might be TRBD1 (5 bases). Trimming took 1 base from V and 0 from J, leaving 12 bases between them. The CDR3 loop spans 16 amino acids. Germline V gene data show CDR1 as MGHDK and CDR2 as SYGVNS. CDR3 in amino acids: CASSESRRAMNTEAFF. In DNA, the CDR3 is TGTGCCAGCAGTGAATCACGCAGGGCCATGAACACTGAAGCTTTCTTT.

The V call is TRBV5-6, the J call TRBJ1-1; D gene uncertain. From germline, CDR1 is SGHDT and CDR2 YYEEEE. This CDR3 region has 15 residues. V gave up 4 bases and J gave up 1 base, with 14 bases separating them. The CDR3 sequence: CASSLNGRGNTEAFF. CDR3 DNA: TGTGCCAGCAGCCTCAATGGGCGGGGGAACACTGAAGCTTTCTTT.

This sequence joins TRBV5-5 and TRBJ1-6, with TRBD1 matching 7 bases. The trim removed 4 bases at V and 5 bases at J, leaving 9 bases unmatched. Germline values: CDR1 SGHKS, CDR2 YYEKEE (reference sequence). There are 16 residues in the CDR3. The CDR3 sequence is CASSKRQGGDNSPLHF. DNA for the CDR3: TGTGCCAGCAGCAAAAGACAGGGTGGGGATAATTCACCCCTCCACTTT.

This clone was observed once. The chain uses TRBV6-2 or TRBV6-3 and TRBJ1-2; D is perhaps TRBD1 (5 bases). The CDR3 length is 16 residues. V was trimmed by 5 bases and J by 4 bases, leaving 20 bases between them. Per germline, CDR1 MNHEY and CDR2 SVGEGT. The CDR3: CASSLRGTRIGYGYTF. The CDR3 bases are TGTGCCAGCAGTCTCCGCGGGACCCGGATCGGCTATGGCTACACCTTC.

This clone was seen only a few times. This CDR3 is CASSPRPQGAHEKLFF. In DNA, the CDR3 is TGTGCCAGCAGCCCCAGACCACAGGGGGCTCATGAAAAACTGTTTTTT. The chain uses TRBV7-8 and TRBJ1-4; 9 bases map to TRBD1. CDR1 SGHVS and CDR2 FQNEAQ come from the germline V gene. V lost 5 bases, J lost 6 bases, and 10 bases stayed unmatched. The CDR3 extends over 16 amino acids.

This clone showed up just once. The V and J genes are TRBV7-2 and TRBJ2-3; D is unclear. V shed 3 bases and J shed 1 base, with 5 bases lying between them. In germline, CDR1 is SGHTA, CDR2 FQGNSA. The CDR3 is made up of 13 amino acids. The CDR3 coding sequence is TGTGCCAGCAGCTTTTCTGGCACAGATACGCAGTATTTT. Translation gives CASSFSGTDTQYF.